The clone carrying this T cell receptor (beta chain) was recorded once. Its target is not known. This entry is derived from a study of T cell responses to AZD1222 COVID-19 vaccine. Germline CDR1 is SGDLS and CDR2 is YYNGEE. Trimming took off 4 bases at V and 0 bases at J, with 4 bases between the two ends. The CDR3 has 12 residues. Profiled with immunoSEQ multiplex PCR; TCRdb holds only in-frame clones, not every one. The table has about 130,000 clones, about 92% seen once; the top ten hold around 4.5%. Study results and limitations: Mostly white British, mostly female donors; authors suggested clonal diversity may be underestimated. Breadth and depth of Spike-specific TCRs rose after two AZD1222 doses.

The clonotype originates from an adult in good health. The sequencing here drew on peripheral blood, taken on day 0 of MenACWY control vaccination. V gene TRBV9 combines with J gene TRBJ1-1; no clear D gene. The CDR3 reads CASSQMNTEAFF. DNA for the CDR3: TGTGCCAGCAGCCAGATGAACACTGAAGCTTTCTTT.